The entry below gives a single TCR beta chain sequence along with its context. Its specificity is unknown. TCRdb's copy holds only in-frame clones and misses some; the assay was immunoSEQ multiplex PCR. The data contain tens of thousands of clones, just under 75% of them singletons. The data are from a study of CD4 T cells in relation to SARS-CoV-2 and coronaviruses. Before the COVID-19 pandemic, during about 2011-2019, CD4+ T cells were taken from unexposed donors. After more than eight days of culture, CD4+ T cells were isolated. J lost 4 bases, V lost 0 bases, and 6 bases had no gene match. Germline CDR1 is MGHRA and CDR2 is YSYEKL. The CDR3 sequence is 15 residues long.

The chain joins TRBV4-1 to TRBJ2-7; 7 nucleotides align to TRBD2. Sequenced input: CD4+ T cells from PBMCs, cultured in vitro. The TCR sequence derives from a human donor in good health. CDR3 amino acids: CASSQDAGVSYEQYF. The CDR3 region has the DNA TGCGCCAGCAGCCAAGATGCGGGAGTTTCGTACGAGCAGTACTTC.